This TCR beta chain was found in a study of OX40 agonist ivuxolimab in advanced cancers. The repertoire was sequenced with immunoSEQ multiplex PCR; TCRdb's copy has only in-frame clones and lacks some. This sample has just over 95,000 clones, with around 85% found just once. This CDR3 has 16 amino acids. From germline, CDR1 is SGHTA and CDR2 FQGNSA. With V trimmed by 1 base and J by 8 bases, 13 bases remained unmatched. The specimen was CD4+ or CD8+ T cells sorted from blood, collected in a trial of the OX40 agonist ivuxolimab. The TCR was taken from an adult with an advanced solid tumor such as melanoma, head and neck, liver or kidney cancer. This chain connects TRBV7-2 to TRBJ1-2; TRBD1 matches 7 bases. CDR3 sequence: CASSLVVGGWEEGYTF. CDR3 DNA sequence: TGTGCCAGCAGCTTAGTAGTAGGGGGCTGGGAAGAAGGCTACACCTTC.